The 20 T cell receptor beta chains in this list originate from one sample, sequenced in a study of CD8+CD57+ T cells in acquired aplastic anemia. TCR beta VDJ combinations and CDR3 sequences were profiled from genomic DNA. MiXCR was run by TCRdb on the reads, yielding one entry per CDR3 protein. The data show about 190,000 distinct CDR3 sequences, around half seen once. All sequencing subjects had displayed CD8+CD57+ cell expansion on flow cytometry. The sequencing sample was made of sorted CD4+, CD8+, or CD8+CD57+ T cells (not recorded which) from PBMCs. The origin of the receptors is a human donor with aplastic anemia.

At least ten counts were recorded for this clonotype. The V gene is TRBV9, the J gene TRBJ2-5; TRBD1 matches at 11 bases. This CDR3 contains 14 residues. CDR1 is SGDLS, CDR2 YYNGEE, per germline. With V trimmed by 4 bases and J by 2 bases, 1 base remained unmatched. The CDR3 DNA follows: TGTGCCAGCAGCCGGGACAGGGGGCAAGAGACCCAGTACTTC. Its protein product is CASSRDRGQETQYF.

The genes are TRBV3-1 and TRBJ2-3; D is uncertain. Germline V lookup: CDR1 LGHDT, CDR2 YNNKEL (reference sequence). This CDR3 is 13 amino acids long. V shed 4 bases and J shed 5 bases, with 10 bases lying between them. CDR3 in amino acids: CASSPAGRDTQYF. DNA of the CDR3: TGTGCCAGCAGCCCGGCCGGCCGAGATACGCAGTATTTT.

This clonotype was counted at least ten times. This rearrangement joins TRBV15 to TRBJ2-3; D might be TRBD1 (6 bases). The CDR3 contains 17 residues. Germline CDR1 and CDR2: LNHNV and YYDKDF (reference sequence). V dropped 1 base and J dropped 0 bases, with 14 bases sitting between them. The CDR3 DNA is TGTGCCACCAGCAGAGGACAGGTATTAGCTAGCACAGATACGCAGTATTTT. It encodes CATSRGQVLASTDTQYF.

The sample holds many counts of this clonotype. The V and J genes are TRBV24-1 and TRBJ2-5; tentative D call: TRBD1 (7 bases). Per the germline V gene, CDR1 is KGHDR and CDR2 is SFDVKD. Trimming shortened V by 1 base and J by 5 bases, and 19 bases separated the two germline ends. The CDR3 has 17 amino acids. The CDR3: CATSDFVEQGGRETQYF. CDR3 DNA: TGTGCCACCAGTGATTTCGTGGAGCAGGGGGGTCGGGAGACCCAGTACTTC.

J is TRBJ2-1 and V is TRBV18, with a possible D match to TRBD2 (6 bases). V lost 6 bases and J lost 7, with 22 bases in between. The length of the CDR3 is 16 residues. Looked up from germline, CDR1 is KGHSH and CDR2 is LQKENI. The CDR3 DNA is TGTGCCAGCTCGCCATTGGCGGGAAAAGGAATAAATGAGCAGTTCTTC. This sequence encodes CASSPLAGKGINEQFF.

The chain links TRBV27 to TRBJ2-5, with a weak D call TRBD2 (5 bases). The CDR3 is 15 amino acids. CDR1 and CDR2 from the germline V gene are MNHEY and SMNVEV (reference sequence). Trimming pared 5 bases from V and 5 bases from J, leaving 18 bases between. Written as DNA, the CDR3 is TGTGCCAGCAGTCCGACCCCCTCCGGAGGCGAGACCCAGTACTTC. This codes for CASSPTPSGGETQYF.

This clonotype was recorded many times. The gene calls are TRBV29-1 and TRBJ2-7, with a tentative D call TRBD2 (5 bases). Deletions cut 2 bases from V and 7 bases from J, with 12 bases between. Germline-derived CDR1 and CDR2 are SQVTM and ANQGSEA. This CDR3 has 12 residues. CDR3 coding DNA: TGCAGCGTTGAAATTAGGGAGAGGGAGCAGTACTTC. Protein sequence: CSVEIREREQYF.

This clonotype was detected only a few times. The chain combines TRBV10-3 with TRBJ2-5; D is perhaps TRBD1 (6 bases). This CDR3 is built from 14 residues. V shed 5 bases and J shed 3 bases, with 13 bases lying between them. Germline CDR1 reads ENHRY; CDR2 reads SYGVKD. Written as DNA, the CDR3 is TGTGCCATCAGTACCACAGGGCCTGAAGAGACCCAGTACTTC. Its translation is CAISTTGPEETQYF.

The chain links TRBV19 to TRBJ2-5; 7 nucleotides agree with TRBD2. Trimming took 0 bases from V and 0 from J; bases not matched to a gene: 4. The CDR3 is made up of 16 amino acids. Germline V gene lookup returns CDR1 LNHDA and CDR2 SQIVND (reference sequence). The CDR3 loop reads CASSIDNGGYQETQYF. The CDR3 nucleotides read TGTGCCAGTAGTATAGATAACGGGGGGTACCAAGAGACCCAGTACTTC.

Worth noting for this clonotype: This CDR3 is missing its conserved last phenylalanine or tryptophan, likely due to a read error. The V call is TRBV15, the J call TRBJ2-7; perhaps TRBD1 as D (6 bases). This CDR3 comprises 16 residues. Per germline, CDR1 LNHNV and CDR2 YYDKDF (reference sequence). V was shortened by 4 bases and J by 0 bases, with 16 bases between the two germline ends. This CDR3 is CATSTDAGAPSYEQYP. The CDR3 DNA follows: TGTGCCACCAGCACTGACGCAGGGGCGCCCTCCTACGAGCAGTACCCC.

The chain employs TRBV6-5 and TRBJ1-3; no clear D gene. The V gene lost 0 bases and the J gene lost 0 bases, with 9 bases spanning the gap. Germline CDR1 and CDR2: MNHEY and SVGAGI. The CDR3 loop spans 16 amino acids. Written as DNA, the CDR3 is TGTGCCAGCAGTTACTCTGGACTTTTCTCTGGAAACACCATATATTTT. Residues: CASSYSGLFSGNTIYF.

This clonotype was seen more than once but under ten times. This chain links TRBV6-1 with TRBJ2-5, with a tentative D call TRBD1 (5 bases). The CDR3 runs 16 residues. Germline CDR1 reads MNHNS; CDR2 reads SASEGT. V was cut by 6 bases and J by 1 base, with 18 bases left in between. CDR3 protein: CASRPGIERGQETQYF. DNA of the CDR3: TGTGCCAGCAGACCCGGTATTGAAAGGGGCCAAGAGACCCAGTACTTC.

In regard to this clonotype: A single base separates this from a much larger clone, so it may be a read error. The chain employs TRBV11-3 and TRBJ2-1; possibly TRBD2 for D (5 bases). The CDR3 loop spans 14 amino acids. Germline values: CDR1 SGHNT, CDR2 YENEEA. Here the CDR3 reads CVSSLDTSGYEQFF. The DNA of the CDR3 is TGTGTCAGCAGCTTAGATACGTCGGGGTATGAGCAGTTCTTC.

This clonotype showed up just a few times. This sequence joins TRBV6-2 or TRBV6-3 and TRBJ2-1, with D unclear. The CDR3 is 14 amino acids. Germline V gives CDR1 MNHEY, CDR2 SVGEGT. V shed 7 bases and J shed 11 bases, with 21 bases lying between them. The chain's CDR3 is CASTQNSGTFQQFF. Written as DNA, the CDR3 is TGTGCCAGCACCCAAAACTCCGGAACATTCCAGCAGTTCTTC.

CDR3 region: CAIKTGASGANVLTF. The CDR3 coding sequence is TGTGCCATCAAAACAGGGGCCTCTGGGGCCAACGTCCTGACTTTC. The chain employs TRBV10-3 and TRBJ2-6; 7 bases match TRBD1. Trimming removed 7 bases from V and 0 bases from J; junction bases left unmatched: 3. This CDR3 region has 15 residues. Germline loops: CDR1 ENHRY, CDR2 SYGVKD.

This clonotype was recorded at least ten times. The chain uses TRBV6-2 or TRBV6-3 and TRBJ1-5; D possibly corresponds to TRBD1 (5 bases). Germline V lookup: CDR1 MNHEY, CDR2 SVGEGT. Deletions cut 4 bases from V and 5 bases from J, with 6 bases between. The CDR3 length is 12 residues. The CDR3 DNA is TGTGCCAGCAGTTCCAGGGATCAGCCCCAGCATTTT. This translates into CASSSRDQPQHF.

The gene calls are TRBV29-1 and TRBJ2-1; TRBD2 aligns across 8 bases. Losses at the gene ends were 7 bases for V and 13 bases for J; bases not matched to a gene: 12. The CDR3 is 12 amino acids. Germline V gives CDR1 SQVTM, CDR2 ANQGSEA. CDR3 nucleotides: TGCAGCGCCCTATTGGGGGCGGGAGGACAGTTCTTC. It is translated as CSALLGAGGQFF.

The count of this clonotype is one. A read error may be the cause here, since a much bigger clone is one base away. The chain carries TRBV28 and TRBJ1-6, with a possible D match to TRBD1 (5 bases). The germline V gene has CDR1 MDHEN and CDR2 SYDVKM. There are 13 residues in the CDR3. The CDR3 reads CASRQGYNPPLHF. The CDR3 bases are TGTGCCAGCAGGCAGGGATATAATCCACCCCTCCACTTT.

This clonotype was observed at least ten times. The V call is TRBV10-1, the J call TRBJ2-3; TRBD2 might be the D (6 bases). The CDR3 is 13 amino acids. V lost 6 bases to trimming and J lost 4 bases, with 11 bases between them. In germline, CDR1 is WNHNN, CDR2 SYGVQD (reference sequence). As DNA, the CDR3 is TGCGCCAGCAGCCTCTCGGGGGCAGATACGCAGTATTTT. Amino acid sequence: CASSLSGADTQYF.

V usage is TRBV2 and J usage is TRBJ2-7; 10 positions agree with TRBD1. Unmatched junction bases numbered 11, after V lost 6 bases and J lost 6 bases. The germline gives CDR1 SNHLY, CDR2 FYNNEI. This CDR3 is 15 amino acids long. The CDR3, as DNA: TGTGCCAGCAGAGGAGTGGGACAGGGGCCGTCCGAGCAGTACTTC. It specifies CASRGVGQGPSEQYF.